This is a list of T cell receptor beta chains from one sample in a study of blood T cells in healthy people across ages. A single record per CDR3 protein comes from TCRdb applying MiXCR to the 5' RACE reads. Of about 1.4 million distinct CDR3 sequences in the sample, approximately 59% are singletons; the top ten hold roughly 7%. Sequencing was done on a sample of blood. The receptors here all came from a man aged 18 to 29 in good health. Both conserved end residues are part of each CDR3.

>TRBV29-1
CSVEVDSQETQYF
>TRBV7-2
CASSLAPSGGSYEQYF
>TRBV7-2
CASSLDEREAYGANVLTF
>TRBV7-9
CVRLQGETYEQYF
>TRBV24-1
CATSDDRGRWGTDTQYF
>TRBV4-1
CASSQVGAGGPRDIQYF
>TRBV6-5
CASSPRTSGTKETQYF
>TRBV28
CASTNKIEWNEQFF
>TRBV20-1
CSARSLGEQDTQYF
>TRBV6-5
CASSLTGTPGNEQFF
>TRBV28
CASTFSSGPANEKLFF
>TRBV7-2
CASSLAPGLYEQYF
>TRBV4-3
CASSLAAGFGETQYF
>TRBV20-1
CSAPQRVGVTDTQYF
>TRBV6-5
CASSYSLGLARNEQFF
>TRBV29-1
CSVEETGNRQETQYF
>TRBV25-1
CASSERGAGETQYF
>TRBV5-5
CASSLQGIGTGELFF
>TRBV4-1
CASSQGTAFGDTQYF
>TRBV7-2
CASSVPGGRSEQFF
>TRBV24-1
CATRAPVNNEQFF
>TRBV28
CATDEGQETQYF
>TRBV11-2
CASSPRNWDRDFYEQYF